The 11 T cell receptor beta chains below all came from one sample that was sequenced in a study of cytomegalovirus exposure and HLA in healthy donors. The PCR contained 60 Vbeta and 13 Jbeta primers. Produced via immunoSEQ multiplex PCR; TCRdb's table is partial and in-frame only. This repertoire shows roughly 160,000 clones, approximately 80% found once; its top ten account for more than 2%. Input material: PBMCs. The receptors shown here come from a man aged 50 to 60 in good health and CMV-seropositive.

V gene TRBV19 combines with J gene TRBJ1-5, with TRBD1 matching over 9 bases. Germline CDR1 is LNHDA and CDR2 is SQIVND (reference sequence). The CDR3 consists of 15 residues. Trimming removed 6 bases from V and 7 bases from J; junction bases left unmatched: 10. CDR3 loop: CASSPDRGGWQPQHF. The DNA of the CDR3 is TGTGCCAGTAGCCCGGACAGGGGAGGTTGGCAGCCCCAGCATTTT.

The table lists this clone with a count of one. The genes are TRBV28 and TRBJ2-1; the match to TRBD2 covers 7 bases. Unmatched junction bases numbered 12, after V lost 4 bases and J lost 0 bases. Germline V gene data show CDR1 as MDHEN and CDR2 as SYDVKM. The CDR3 spans 18 residues. CDR3: CASSSFSILADSYNEQFF. Written as DNA, the CDR3 is TGTGCCAGCAGTTCCTTTTCGATTCTAGCGGACTCCTACAATGAGCAGTTCTTC.

This rearrangement joins TRBV27 to TRBJ1-3; D is ambiguous. Germline values: CDR1 MNHEY, CDR2 SMNVEV (reference sequence). V was pared by 6 bases and J by 0 bases, with 9 bases between. This CDR3 has 14 amino acids. CDR3 coding DNA: TGTGCCAGCAGGTCATTAGCCTCTGGAAACACCATATATTTT. Translating it yields CASRSLASGNTIYF.

The chain joins TRBV28 to TRBJ2-1; 7 nucleotides match TRBD1. This CDR3 has 13 residues. Germline CDR1 MDHEN, CDR2 SYDVKM. Trimming removed 6 bases from V and 4 bases from J; junction bases left unmatched: 3. The CDR3 DNA reads TGTGCCAGCAGGACAGGGATTTACAATGAGCAGTTCTTC. Its translation: CASRTGIYNEQFF.

This clone turned up a few times. The rearrangement joins TRBV7-3 to TRBJ1-6, with TRBD1 matching over 9 bases. Losses at the gene ends were 4 bases for V and 5 bases for J; bases not matched to a gene: 3. Per germline, CDR1 SGHTA and CDR2 FQGTGA. The CDR3 is 15 amino acids. The CDR3 nucleotides are TGTGCCAGCAGCTCGACAGGGGGAAATAATTCACCCCTCCACTTT. Amino acids: CASSSTGGNNSPLHF.

This clone was recorded a few times. V and J are TRBV19 and TRBJ2-5; TRBD1 matches 9 bases. Per the germline V gene, CDR1 is LNHDA and CDR2 is SQIVND (reference sequence). The CDR3 runs to 15 residues. Trimming at V came to 4 bases and at J to 5 bases, leaving 8 bases not matched to a gene. CDR3 sequence reads: CASSNPWTGEETQYF. CDR3 sequence (DNA): TGTGCCAGTAGTAACCCCTGGACAGGGGAGGAGACCCAGTACTTC.

The V and J genes are TRBV30 and TRBJ1-2, with unresolved D. Between the trimmed V and J ends, which lost 4 bases and 5 bases, there was a span of 11 bases. In germline, CDR1 is GTSNPN, CDR2 SVGIG (reference sequence). The CDR3 covers 12 residues. For the CDR3, the DNA is TGTGCCTGGACGAGGGTAAATTATGGCTACACCTTC. This codes for CAWTRVNYGYTF. Complete variable domain (other parts from reference TRBV30 and TRBJ1-2): SQTIHQWPATLVQPVGSPLSLECTVEGTSNPNLYWYRQAAGRGLQLLFYSVGIGQISSEVPQNLSASRPQDRQFILSSKKLLLSDSGFYLCAWTRVNYGYTFGSGTRLTVV.

This clone occurred a few times. The rearrangement links TRBV11-2 to TRBJ2-4; TRBD1 is a possible D gene (7 bases). The CDR3 is 18 amino acids. V gave up 6 bases and J gave up 0 bases, with 21 bases separating them. CDR1 is SGHAT and CDR2 is FQNNGV in the germline V gene. CDR3 region: CASSSRGAGSGAKNIQYF. The CDR3 region has the DNA TGTGCCAGCAGTTCCAGGGGGGCAGGGTCCGGAGCCAAAAACATTCAGTACTTC.

The V gene is TRBV5-4, the J gene TRBJ2-7; 8 positions match TRBD2. Germline V gives CDR1 SGHNT, CDR2 YYREEE (reference sequence). The junction had 14 bases not matched to a gene; V was cut back by 3 bases and J by 3 bases. The CDR3 consists of 17 residues. CDR3 region: CASSSGAGGPSSYEQYF. CDR3 bases: TGTGCCAGCAGCTCCGGCGCGGGGGGCCCCTCGAGCTACGAGCAGTACTTC.

This rearrangement joins TRBV6-5 to TRBJ2-7, with 12 bases identical to TRBD2. Germline loops: CDR1 MNHEY, CDR2 SVGAGI. V dropped 5 bases and J dropped 2; count of bases not matched to a gene: 4. CDR3 size: 15 residues. The CDR3 DNA is TGTGCCAGCAGTCCCCGACTAGCGGGGGCCTACGAGCAGTACTTC. Protein sequence: CASSPRLAGAYEQYF.

The rearrangement joins TRBV30 to TRBJ2-2; TRBD1 matches 7 bases. CDR1 GTSNPN and CDR2 SVGIG come from the germline V gene (reference sequence). With 5 bases clipped from V and 5 bases from J, the junction kept 11 bases outside the gene matches. The CDR3 has 15 residues. CDR3 sequence (DNA): TGTGCCTGGGCGAGAGGGGGCGCAGGTACCGGGGAGCTGTTTTTT. Protein sequence: CAWARGGAGTGELFF.